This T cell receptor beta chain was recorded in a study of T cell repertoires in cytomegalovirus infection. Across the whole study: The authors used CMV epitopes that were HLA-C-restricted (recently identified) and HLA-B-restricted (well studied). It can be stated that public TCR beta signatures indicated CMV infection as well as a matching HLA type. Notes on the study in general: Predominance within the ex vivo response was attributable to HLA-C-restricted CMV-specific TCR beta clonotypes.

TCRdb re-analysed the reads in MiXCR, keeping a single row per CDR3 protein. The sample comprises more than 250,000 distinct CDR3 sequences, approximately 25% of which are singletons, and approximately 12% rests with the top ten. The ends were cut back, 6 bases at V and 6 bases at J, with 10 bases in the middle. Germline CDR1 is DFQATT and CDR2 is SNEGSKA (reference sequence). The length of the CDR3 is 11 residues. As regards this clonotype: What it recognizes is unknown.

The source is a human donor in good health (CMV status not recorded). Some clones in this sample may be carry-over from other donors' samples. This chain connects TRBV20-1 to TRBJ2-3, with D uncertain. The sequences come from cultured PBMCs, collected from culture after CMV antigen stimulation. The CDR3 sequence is CSANSWDTQYF. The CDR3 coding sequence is TGCAGTGCGAATAGTTGGGATACGCAGTATTTT.